This TCR beta chain comes out of a study of blood T cell repertoires in COVID-19. Study information: From the United States, Italy and Spain came samples of acute and convalescent COVID-19. PBMCs, B-cell-depleted T cells, or T cells were the source of the cDNA or gDNA that made up the material.

Trimming pared 4 bases from V and 4 bases from J, leaving 2 bases between. This CDR3 is 11 amino acids long. This clone was seen only a few times. Authors' processing steps: Reference gene primers were amplified, and this amplification served to estimate nucleated cell counts. Profiling relied on immunoSEQ multiplex PCR, and the TCRdb table lists in-frame clones only, not all of them. That table is the source of V, J and clone size, and D and trimming were worked out from the DNA. The sample records 200,000 to 300,000 clones, approximately 84% being singletons. This TCR was recovered from a man aged 50-60 years with acute or convalescent COVID-19. Material for sequencing was peripheral blood. The chain links TRBV12-3 or TRBV12-4 to TRBJ2-1; D is uncertain. For the CDR3, the DNA is TGTGCCAGCAGTTCTTACAATGAGCAGTTCTTC. It codes for CASSSYNEQFF.